The entry below gives a single TCR beta chain sequence along with its context. The antigen remains undetermined. Individuals who donated were healthy Caucasians from Russia aged roughly 6 to 95. Trimming pared 4 bases from V and 6 bases from J, leaving 16 bases between. CDR1 and CDR2 (germline): DFQATT, SNEGSKA (reference sequence). This CDR3 is built from 13 residues. The sample belongs to a study of blood T cells in healthy people across ages. Study results and caveats: Long-lived and aged donors differed, with more naive CD4+ cells and higher diversity in the long-lived.

It was with a sample-barcoded 5' primer and a J-beta primer mix that a second PCR of roughly 7 to 12 cycles was run. From each sample, at least 2.5 million paired-end reads containing CDR3 were obtained. From the 5' RACE reads, TCRdb called clonotypes with MiXCR, one entry per CDR3 protein. The sample records some 1,800,000 distinct CDR3 sequences, approximately 40% being singletons. This TCR was recovered from a human donor in good health. V gene TRBV20-1 combines with J gene TRBJ2-7, with a tentative D call TRBD2 (6 bases). Material: blood. The CDR3: CSATQLARGEQYF. The CDR3 DNA reads as TGCAGTGCTACTCAGCTAGCGCGTGGCGAGCAGTACTTC.